Shown below are 28 T cell receptor beta chains from a single sample sequenced in a study of T cell repertoires in cytomegalovirus infection. TCRdb re-called the reads with MiXCR, one entry per CDR3 protein. Counted here are about 740,000 distinct CDR3 sequences, roughly 35% occurring once; the ten biggest clones make up around 3%. Sequencing was carried out using PBMCs. The receptors here all came from a human donor in good health (CMV status not recorded). Some clones in this sample may be carry-over from other donors' samples.

This clonotype was seen more than once but under ten times. CDR3 sequence (DNA): TGTGCCAGCAGCCACCAGACAGACGGGGAGCTGTTTTTT. As protein: CASSHQTDGELFF. This rearrangement joins TRBV14 to TRBJ2-2; tentative D call: TRBD1 (5 bases). The CDR3 covers 13 residues. Between the trimmed V and J ends, which lost 3 bases and 7 bases, there was a span of 9 bases. In germline, CDR1 is SGHDN, CDR2 FVKESK. Full variable domain (rest looked up from reference TRBV14 and TRBJ2-2): EAGVTQFPSHSVIEKGQTVTLRCDPISGHDNLYWYRRVMGKEIKFLLHFVKESKQDESGMPNNRFLAERTGGTYSTLKVQPAELEDSGVYFCASSHQTDGELFFGEGSRLTVL.

This chain links TRBV2 with TRBJ2-3, with D possibly being TRBD2 (6 bases). The CDR3 is made up of 15 amino acids. Germline V gene data show CDR1 as SNHLY and CDR2 as FYNNEI. Deletions cut 4 bases from V and 4 bases from J, with 15 bases between. The CDR3 DNA follows: TGTGCCAGCAGTGGGGCGGGGACCACATCAGATACGCAGTATTTT. Its protein product is CASSGAGTTSDTQYF. The whole variable domain, filled in from reference TRBV2 and TRBJ2-3, reads EPEVTQTPSHQVTQMGQEVILRCVPISNHLYFYWYRQILGQKVEFLVSFYNNEISEKSEIFDDQFSVERPDGSNFTLKIRSTKLEDSAMYFCASSGAGTTSDTQYFGPGTRLTVL.

This clonotype came up a few times. The chain employs TRBV7-9 and TRBJ2-2; D possibly corresponds to TRBD2 (6 bases). CDR1 SEHNR and CDR2 FQNEAQ come from the germline V gene (reference sequence). V shed 5 bases and J shed 7 bases, with 14 bases lying between them. This CDR3 spans 14 amino acids. The CDR3 DNA reads TGTGCCAGCAGCGTTCCAGGCGGGAACGGGGAGCTGTTTTTT. Translating it yields CASSVPGGNGELFF.

As concerns this clonotype: Mismatch with germline at one junction end may stem from a read error. This chain uses TRBV11-2 with TRBJ2-2, with 11 positions matching TRBD1. The CDR3 has 15 residues. Germline assignment: CDR1 SGHAT and CDR2 FQNNGV. This chain's CDR3 is CSSSSGQGDPGELFF. CDR3 DNA: TGTTCCAGCAGCTCGGGACAGGGGGATCCCGGGGAGCTGTTTTTT.

The chain couples TRBV6-2 or TRBV6-3 to TRBJ1-2; D not certain. CDR1 is MNHEY, CDR2 SVGEGT, per germline. V was pared by 1 base and J by 0 bases, with 24 bases between. The CDR3 runs 20 residues. The CDR3 protein is CASSYFRTPTSKRTNYGYTF. CDR3 DNA: TGTGCCAGCAGTTACTTTCGGACGCCAACGAGCAAGAGAACTAACTATGGCTACACCTTC.

V gene TRBV6-4 combines with J gene TRBJ2-3; D is unclear. There are 13 residues in the CDR3. Trimming took off 3 bases at V and 4 bases at J, with 8 bases between the two ends. Germline CDR1 is MRHNA and CDR2 is SNTAGT. CDR3 bases: TGTGCCAGCAGTGAAAGGCGTGCAGATACGCAGTATTTT. This gives the protein CASSERRADTQYF.

This sequence joins TRBV15 and TRBJ2-5, with a possible D match to TRBD1 (5 bases). The germline V gene encodes CDR1 LNHNV and CDR2 YYDKDF (reference sequence). This CDR3 contains 13 residues. Trimming took 8 bases from V and 1 from J, leaving 11 bases between them. This chain's CDR3 is CATRNRLQETQYF. DNA of the CDR3: TGTGCCACCCGAAACAGGCTCCAAGAGACCCAGTACTTC.

This clonotype has a count of ten or more. The chain joins TRBV19 to TRBJ1-1; tentatively, D is TRBD1 (5 bases). The germline V and J ends were trimmed by 5 bases and 4 bases, with 26 bases remaining between them. Germline values: CDR1 LNHDA, CDR2 SQIVND (reference sequence). The CDR3 is made up of 18 amino acids. The DNA of the CDR3 is TGTGCCAGTAGTGCCCTACAGGTTTGGGCCGGTATGGGCACTGAAGCTTTCTTT. Encoded protein: CASSALQVWAGMGTEAFF.

This clonotype was found a few times. This chain connects TRBV7-9 to TRBJ1-1; TRBD1 matches at 10 bases. The CDR3 has 14 residues. Germline trimming cut 5 bases from V and 3 bases from J; bases unmatched to any gene: 3. Germline lookup yields CDR1 SEHNR and CDR2 FQNEAQ (reference sequence). CDR3 sequence: CASSRGQGYTEAFF. The CDR3 coding sequence is TGTGCCAGCAGCCGGGGACAGGGGTACACTGAAGCTTTCTTT.

This clonotype was detected only once. An end of the junction differs from the germline gene, which may be a read error. V usage is TRBV6-8 and J usage is TRBJ2-7, with D possibly being TRBD2 (5 bases). The germline V gene encodes CDR1 MNHGY and CDR2 SAAAGT. CDR3 length: 15 amino acids. CDR3 bases: TGTGCCAGCAGTTACGAGGCTAGCCGCGACTACGAGAAGTACTTC. Translating it yields CASSYEASRDYEKYF.

The chain carries TRBV29-1 and TRBJ1-1, with D perhaps TRBD1 (5 bases). The CDR3 is 14 amino acids. V was cut by 4 bases and J by 2 bases, with 14 bases left in between. Germline-derived CDR1 and CDR2 are SQVTM and ANQGSEA. The CDR3 spells CSVGWTGVNTEAFF. The CDR3 DNA sequence: TGCAGCGTTGGATGGACGGGGGTCAACACTGAAGCTTTCTTT.

The V and J genes are TRBV20-1 and TRBJ1-4; TRBD1 is a possible D gene (5 bases). The CDR3 sequence is 16 residues long. With 5 bases removed from V and 1 base from J, the gap between germline ends came to 17 bases. Germline assignment: CDR1 DFQATT and CDR2 SNEGSKA (reference sequence). As DNA, the CDR3 is TGCAGTGCTTTACCATACTTCCAGGGAACTAATGAAAAACTGTTTTTT. Translation: CSALPYFQGTNEKLFF.

Comment on this clonotype: The conserved phenylalanine or tryptophan normally closing the CDR3 is absent here, so this likely arose from a read error. V is TRBV7-3 and J is TRBJ2-5; 13 bases match TRBD2. The V segment lost 5 bases and the J segment 2 bases; nucleotides outside the gene matches: 5. The V gene's germline CDR1 is SGHTA and CDR2 FQGTGA. The CDR3 totals 16 residues. Written as DNA, the CDR3 is TGTGCCAGCAGCCCCACTAGCGGGGGGGTGCAAGAGACCCAGTACTTA. It is translated as CASSPTSGGVQETQYL.

This clonotype was seen more than once but under ten times. The chain combines TRBV24-1 with TRBJ2-3; 8 bases line up with TRBD2. The V segment lost 10 bases and the J segment 2 bases; nucleotides outside the gene matches: 13. Germline V lookup: CDR1 KGHDR, CDR2 SFDVKD. The CDR3 covers 16 residues. The CDR3 coding sequence is TGTGCCACATCCGAAGCTGGCGGGGGGTCCACAGATACGCAGTATTTT. It is translated as CATSEAGGGSTDTQYF.

This clonotype was seen a few times. The V call is TRBV6-1, the J call TRBJ1-3; D not certain. Germline loops: CDR1 MNHNS, CDR2 SASEGT. The CDR3 spans 15 residues. Trimming shortened V by 2 bases and J by 0 bases, and 8 bases separated the two germline ends. The CDR3: CASSEFGDSGNTIYF. The CDR3, as DNA: TGTGCCAGCAGTGAATTCGGGGACTCTGGAAACACCATATATTTT.

This clonotype was picked up a small number of times. This rearrangement joins TRBV20-1 to TRBJ2-7, with D tentatively TRBD1 (6 bases). CDR1 and CDR2 (germline): DFQATT, SNEGSKA (reference sequence). The CDR3 is 16 amino acids. Trimming removed 6 bases from V and 3 bases from J, with 24 bases in between. DNA of the CDR3: TGCAGTGCCAGCCATCCCAGGGGAACCGATTTCTACGAGCAGTACTTC. Protein product: CSASHPRGTDFYEQYF.

The chain is built from TRBV12-3 or TRBV12-4 and TRBJ1-5; 10 bases fit TRBD1. The CDR3 consists of 15 residues. Trimming at V came to 8 bases and at J to 4 bases, leaving 8 bases not matched to a gene. CDR3 sequence: CASQWDRGENQPQHF. CDR3 sequence (DNA): TGTGCCAGCCAATGGGACAGGGGCGAAAATCAGCCCCAGCATTTT.

The genes are TRBV7-9 and TRBJ2-1; D gene uncertain. The CDR3 is made up of 13 amino acids. Germline V gene sequence: CDR1 SEHNR, CDR2 FQNEAQ (reference sequence). Trimming took off 5 bases at V and 2 bases at J, with 7 bases between the two ends. The CDR3 loop reads CASSPRTYNEQFF. CDR3 DNA sequence: TGTGCCAGCAGCCCACGGACCTACAATGAGCAGTTCTTC.

This clonotype was seen ten or more times. This chain connects TRBV7-8 to TRBJ1-2; D remains unclear. Per the germline V gene, CDR1 is SGHVS and CDR2 is FQNEAQ. The CDR3 has 12 residues. The V end lost 5 bases, the J end lost 4 bases, and 8 bases lay between the germline ends. Here the CDR3 reads CASSQHSYGYTF. The CDR3 DNA follows: TGTGCCAGCAGCCAGCACAGCTATGGCTACACCTTC.

This chain joins TRBV23-1 and TRBJ2-4; 10 nucleotides agree with TRBD1. TRBV23-1 carries the ORF label, with uncertain function. The CDR3 spans 12 residues. The CDR3 DNA reads TGCACCGACGACAGGGGGCCGAGCATTCAGTACTTC. Translated, it gives CTDDRGPSIQYF.

This clonotype was found once. The CDR3 region has the DNA TGCAGTGGGACTAGCAACTACGAGCAGTACTTC. This codes for CSGTSNYEQYF. The J gene is TRBJ2-7, the V gene TRBV20-1; 8 nucleotides match TRBD2. The CDR3 sequence is 11 residues long. Trimming at V came to 7 bases and at J to 3 bases, leaving 2 bases not matched to a gene. Germline V lookup: CDR1 DFQATT, CDR2 SNEGSKA (reference sequence).

This clonotype was detected ten times or more. The rearrangement links TRBV7-2 to TRBJ2-5; 8 bases map to TRBD2. There are 16 residues in the CDR3. Germline lookup yields CDR1 SGHTA and CDR2 FQGNSA. The V segment lost 1 base and the J segment 1 base; nucleotides outside the gene matches: 5. The CDR3 spells CASSLGPTSGQETQYF. The CDR3 DNA reads as TGTGCCAGCAGCTTAGGTCCTACTAGCGGCCAAGAGACCCAGTACTTC. Combining the CDR3 with reference TRBV7-2 and TRBJ2-5 gives the whole variable domain GAGVSQSPSNKVTEKGKDVELRCDPISGHTALYWYRQSLGQGLEFLIYFQGNSAPDKSGLPSDRFSAERTGGSVSTLTIQRTQQEDSAVYLCASSLGPTSGQETQYFGPGTRLLVL.

This clonotype has ten or more counts. The chain recombines TRBV7-2 with TRBJ2-7, with 7 nucleotides matching TRBD2. The V gene's germline CDR1 is SGHTA and CDR2 FQGNSA. The CDR3 is made up of 15 amino acids. Trimming cost V 5 bases and J 1 base; bases outside gene matches: 8. The CDR3 spells CASSGRDGGSYEQYF. CDR3 DNA: TGTGCCAGCAGCGGCCGGGACGGGGGGTCCTACGAGCAGTACTTC.

This clonotype turned up a few times. The chain is built from TRBV7-6 and TRBJ2-3, with D tentatively TRBD2 (7 bases). The CDR3 totals 17 residues. The V and J ends lost 1 base and 1 base respectively, with 15 bases between them. CDR1 is SGHVS, CDR2 FNYEAQ, per germline. The CDR3 reads CASSLERGAFGTDTQYF. The CDR3 nucleotides are TGTGCCAGCAGCTTAGAACGGGGGGCGTTCGGCACAGATACGCAGTATTTT.

This clonotype has only a few counts. This chain joins TRBV6-5 and TRBJ2-1; 10 bases are shared with TRBD2. The ends lost 4 bases at V and 5 bases at J; junction bases unmatched: 5. Germline V lookup: CDR1 MNHEY, CDR2 SVGAGI. The CDR3 is 15 amino acids. CDR3 sequence: CASSSGLAANNEQFF. Here the CDR3 DNA reads TGTGCCAGCAGTTCCGGACTAGCGGCCAACAATGAGCAGTTCTTC.

This clonotype occurred a few times. The J gene is TRBJ2-5, the V gene TRBV6-1, with TRBD2 matching over 12 bases. This CDR3 contains 17 residues. Germline V gives CDR1 MNHNS, CDR2 SASEGT. V was clipped by 5 bases and J by 0 bases; unmatched bases: 7. The CDR3 DNA reads TGTGCCAGCAGTAAGAGGACTAGCGGGACATACCAAGAGACCCAGTACTTC. This translates into CASSKRTSGTYQETQYF.

The CDR3 protein is CASSYMSRGLNTEAFF. The CDR3 coding sequence is TGTGCCAGCAGTTACATGTCTAGGGGCCTGAACACTGAAGCTTTCTTT. The chain couples TRBV6-5 to TRBJ1-1; D may be TRBD1 (5 bases). Trimming took off 2 bases at V and 0 bases at J, with 13 bases between the two ends. Germline assignment: CDR1 MNHEY and CDR2 SVGAGI. The CDR3 has 16 residues.

This clonotype was picked up a small number of times. V gene TRBV7-9 combines with J gene TRBJ1-4; D remains ambiguous. Germline V CDR1 and CDR2: SEHNR, FQNEAQ (reference sequence). The CDR3 has 19 amino acids. Trimming removed 2 bases from V and 0 bases from J, with 19 bases in between. The CDR3 DNA is TGTGCCAGCAGCTTACGAAGCCAGTCCCCACCGGCAACTAATGAAAAACTGTTTTTT. Translating it yields CASSLRSQSPPATNEKLFF.